The 25 T cell receptor beta chains reported below all come from one sample, sequenced in a study of cytomegalovirus exposure and HLA in healthy donors (dated by TCRdb to about 2017). To prepare the library, the immunoSEQ multiplex PCR assay was applied. A mixture of 60 forward primers for TCR Vbeta segments and 13 reverse primers for TCR Jbeta segments was used in the multiplex PCR. Imported from immuneACCESS, the table was reduced by TCRdb to in-frame sequences with V and J called. These copies leave out some clones; in studies compared against another copy, an unresolved V gene accounts for under half, and the cause of the remainder is not known. The data table for this sample lists 95,000 to 150,000 clones. Jointly, the top ten make up about 2.2% of the sample. Sequenced sample: PBMCs. The receptors originated from a man between 35 and 55 years old in good health and CMV-seronegative.

The V call is TRBV6-6, the J call TRBJ2-1, with 8 bases fitting TRBD2. CDR3 length: 16 residues. Germline CDR1 is MNHNY and CDR2 is SVGAGI (reference sequence). V gave up 0 bases and J gave up 7 bases; unmatched junction bases: 8. Here the CDR3 DNA reads TGTGCCAGCAGTTACTCGGGCGGGACTAGAAGTAATGAGCAGTTCTTC. Encoded protein: CASSYSGGTRSNEQFF.

This chain uses TRBV5-4 with TRBJ1-2; 9 nucleotides align to TRBD1. After removal of 4 bases from V and 6 bases from J, the junction contained 13 bases not matched to a gene. Looked up from germline, CDR1 is SGHNT and CDR2 is YYREEE (reference sequence). The CDR3 loop spans 16 amino acids. CDR3 DNA sequence: TGTGCCAGCAGCCCTAACGTCCCGACAGGGGGGGATGGCTACACCTTC. Translation: CASSPNVPTGGDGYTF.

The chain uses TRBV5-4 and TRBJ2-5, with TRBD1 identical over 7 bases. CDR3 length: 14 residues. V was pared by 3 bases and J by 1 base, with 3 bases of the junction left unmatched. The germline gives CDR1 SGHNT, CDR2 YYREEE (reference sequence). DNA for the CDR3: TGTGCCAGCAGCTCTGGGACAGCCCAAGAGACCCAGTACTTC. As protein: CASSSGTAQETQYF.

The chain carries TRBV6-6 and TRBJ2-5; the match to TRBD1 covers 9 bases. After removal of 5 bases from V and 5 bases from J, the junction contained 12 bases not matched to a gene. Germline-derived CDR1 and CDR2 are MNHNY and SVGAGI (reference sequence). The CDR3 sequence is 16 residues long. DNA of the CDR3: TGTGCCAGCAGTGCCTCCGGGACAGGGTTTGTGGAGACCCAGTACTTC. It yields the protein CASSASGTGFVETQYF.

The V and J genes are TRBV6-6 and TRBJ2-2; D may be TRBD2 (7 bases). Trimming stripped 6 bases from V and 4 bases from J, with 18 bases between. Germline values: CDR1 MNHNY, CDR2 SVGAGI (reference sequence). The CDR3 contains 16 residues. CDR3 region: CASRTLGGASTGELFF. The CDR3, as DNA: TGTGCCAGCAGAACTCTTGGGGGGGCGAGCACCGGGGAGCTGTTTTTT.

The chain uses TRBV28 and TRBJ2-2; D perhaps matches TRBD2 (5 bases). Trimming pared 7 bases from V and 4 bases from J, leaving 13 bases between. Germline V lookup: CDR1 MDHEN, CDR2 SYDVKM. CDR3 length equals 14 residues. CDR3 sequence reads: CASIRGGGTGELFF. The CDR3 coding sequence is TGTGCCAGCATTCGGGGTGGAGGCACCGGGGAGCTGTTTTTT. The whole variable domain, remainder taken from reference TRBV28 and TRBJ2-2, is DVKVTQSSRYLVKRTGEKVFLECVQDMDHENMFWYRQDPGLGLRLIYFSYDVKMKEKGDIPEGYSVSREKKERFSLILESASTNQTSMYLCASIRGGGTGELFFGEGSRLTVL.

The V and J genes are TRBV5-4 and TRBJ1-2; tentative D call: TRBD1 (5 bases). Per germline, CDR1 SGHNT and CDR2 YYREEE (reference sequence). Trimming cost V 4 bases and J 4 bases, with 11 bases left between them. The CDR3 contains 13 residues. The CDR3 sequence: CASSLDRFYGYTF. Here the CDR3 DNA reads TGTGCCAGCAGCCTCGACAGATTCTATGGCTACACCTTC. Supplemented by reference TRBV5-4 and TRBJ1-2, the full variable domain reads ETGVTQSPTHLIKTRGQQVTLRCSSQSGHNTVSWYQQALGQGPQFIFQYYREEENGRGNFPPRFSGLQFPNYSSELNVNALELDDSALYLCASSLDRFYGYTFGSGTRLTVV.

The V and J genes are TRBV5-6 and TRBJ2-7, with D uncertain. CDR1 SGHDT and CDR2 YYEEEE come from the germline V gene. CDR3 length: 15 amino acids. Trimming removed 0 bases from V and 3 bases from J, with 13 bases in between. The CDR3 bases are TGTGCCAGCAGCTTGGCCATTGTAGATAGCTACGAGCAGTACTTC. As protein: CASSLAIVDSYEQYF.

This chain uses TRBV7-9 with TRBJ2-7; the match to TRBD2 covers 14 bases. This CDR3 is built from 16 residues. Per germline, CDR1 SEHNR and CDR2 FQNEAQ (reference sequence). The V gene end was trimmed by 5 bases and the J gene end by 1 base; junction bases not matched to a gene: 4. CDR3 region: CASSQGTSGRSYEQYF. The DNA for the CDR3 is TGTGCCAGCAGCCAGGGGACTAGCGGGAGATCCTACGAGCAGTACTTC.

This chain joins TRBV9 and TRBJ2-1; 10 positions agree with TRBD2. The trim removed 3 bases at V and 6 bases at J, leaving 6 bases unmatched. Germline CDR1 is SGDLS and CDR2 is YYNGEE. The CDR3 extends over 15 amino acids. The CDR3 is CASSGSGRMVNEQFF. CDR3 nucleotides: TGTGCCAGCAGCGGTAGCGGGAGGATGGTCAATGAGCAGTTCTTC.

CDR3 DNA: TGTGCCAGCAGCCAGCGACAGGGGGGTCAGCCCCAGCATTTT. Its translation is CASSQRQGGQPQHF. This rearrangement joins TRBV7-2 to TRBJ1-5, with 9 bases identical to TRBD1. J lost 6 bases, V lost 5 bases, and 5 bases had no gene match. This CDR3 has 14 residues. The germline V gene has CDR1 SGHTA and CDR2 FQGNSA.

The V call is TRBV7-9, the J call TRBJ1-2; TRBD1 matches 7 bases. Trimming removed 6 bases from V and 6 bases from J; junction bases left unmatched: 7. CDR1 SEHNR and CDR2 FQNEAQ come from the germline V gene (reference sequence). This CDR3 has 13 amino acids. CDR3 residues: CASRGDRFHGYTF. CDR3 nucleotides: TGTGCCAGCAGGGGGGACAGATTCCATGGCTACACCTTC.

This chain links TRBV6-6 with TRBJ2-3, with 11 positions matching TRBD1. Per germline, CDR1 MNHNY and CDR2 SVGAGI (reference sequence). CDR3 length equals 16 residues. V was clipped by 5 bases and J by 4 bases; unmatched bases: 8. CDR3 residues: CASSPSPGQGADTQYF. For the CDR3, the DNA is TGTGCCAGCAGTCCATCCCCGGGACAGGGGGCAGATACGCAGTATTTT.

This rearrangement joins TRBV5-8 to TRBJ2-7; D gene unclear. There are 12 residues in the CDR3. Germline lookup yields CDR1 SGHTS and CDR2 YDEGEE. V was cut by 5 bases and J by 3 bases, with 9 bases left in between. The CDR3 DNA is TGTGCCAGCAGAAGACTGAGCTACGAGCAGTACTTC. Translating gives CASRRLSYEQYF.

This sequence joins TRBV11-3 and TRBJ1-1, with TRBD1 matching 9 bases. V trimming: 5 bases; J trimming: 7 bases; junction bases outside the gene matches: 14. The CDR3 totals 16 residues. Germline V gives CDR1 SGHNT, CDR2 YENEEA. The CDR3 sequence is CASSIHSGTGKNEAFF. CDR3 DNA sequence: TGTGCCAGCAGCATACACTCCGGGACAGGGAAAAATGAAGCTTTCTTT.

The chain joins TRBV5-3 to TRBJ1-1; 10 bases are shared with TRBD1. TRBV5-3 is flagged as an ORF with uncertain function. The length of the CDR3 is 19 residues. J lost 3 bases, V lost 3 bases, and 17 bases had no gene match. CDR3 nucleotides: TGTGCCAGAAGCTACCGAAGACAGGGGGCGCGGAGTTGCCACACTGAAGCTTTCTTT. This translates into CARSYRRQGARSCHTEAFF.

V gene TRBV7-2 combines with J gene TRBJ2-3; 10 bases are shared with TRBD2. The CDR3 runs 15 residues. The germline V gene has CDR1 SGHTA and CDR2 FQGNSA. Trimming removed 5 bases from V and 9 bases from J; junction bases left unmatched: 11. The CDR3 reads CASSPGTSAPVTQYF. CDR3 DNA: TGTGCCAGCAGCCCCGGGACTAGCGCGCCTGTGACGCAGTATTTT. The variable domain in full, completed from reference TRBV7-2 and TRBJ2-3, reads GAGVSQSPSNKVTEKGKDVELRCDPISGHTALYWYRQSLGQGLEFLIYFQGNSAPDKSGLPSDRFSAERTGGSVSTLTIQRTQQEDSAVYLCASSPGTSAPVTQYFGPGTRLTVL.

This chain joins TRBV2 and TRBJ2-2, with D unclear. The germline V gene encodes CDR1 SNHLY and CDR2 FYNNEI. The CDR3 has 12 residues. Trimming left V 2 bases short and J 5 bases short, with 3 bases between. As DNA, the CDR3 is TGTGCCAGCAGTGAAACTACCGGGGAGCTGTTTTTT. Translating it yields CASSETTGELFF.

The chain links TRBV7-2 to TRBJ1-4; a possible D gene is TRBD1 (5 bases). Germline V gives CDR1 SGHTA, CDR2 FQGNSA. Trimming pared 2 bases from V and 10 bases from J, leaving 17 bases between. The CDR3 consists of 15 residues. CDR3 nucleotides: TGTGCCAGCAGCTTAAGGGGTTTAGCAGTTGGAAAACTGTTTTTT. The encoded protein is CASSLRGLAVGKLFF.

The J gene is TRBJ2-3, the V gene TRBV25-1; D possibly corresponds to TRBD2 (6 bases). Trimming stripped 3 bases from V and 0 bases from J, with 13 bases between. CDR1 is MGHDK and CDR2 is SYGVNS in the germline V gene. This CDR3 spans 16 amino acids. The CDR3 DNA sequence: TGTGCCAGCAGTGATTTTCGGGAGACTAGCACAGATACGCAGTATTTT. Translating gives CASSDFRETSTDTQYF.

The rearrangement uses TRBV7-2 and TRBJ2-1; 12 nucleotides match TRBD2. Unmatched junction bases numbered 9, after V lost 3 bases and J lost 9 bases. The CDR3 spans 16 residues. Germline CDR1 is SGHTA and CDR2 is FQGNSA. CDR3 in amino acids: CASSFGLAGGRIEQFF. The CDR3 DNA follows: TGTGCCAGCAGCTTCGGCCTAGCGGGAGGGCGTATTGAGCAGTTCTTC. Combining the CDR3 with reference TRBV7-2 and TRBJ2-1 gives the whole variable domain GAGVSQSPSNKVTEKGKDVELRCDPISGHTALYWYRQSLGQGLEFLIYFQGNSAPDKSGLPSDRFSAERTGGSVSTLTIQRTQQEDSAVYLCASSFGLAGGRIEQFFGPGTRLTVL.

The chain carries TRBV28 and TRBJ1-1; maybe TRBD1 (5 bases). CDR1 and CDR2 (germline): MDHEN, SYDVKM. The CDR3 contains 16 residues. The ends were cut back, 2 bases at V and 4 bases at J, with 17 bases in the middle. The chain's CDR3 is CASSLRGGAGGTEAFF. For the CDR3, the DNA is TGTGCCAGCAGTTTACGGGGCGGAGCCGGGGGCACTGAAGCTTTCTTT. The full variable domain, in which reference TRBV28 and TRBJ1-1 provide the parts outside the CDR3, is DVKVTQSSRYLVKRTGEKVFLECVQDMDHENMFWYRQDPGLGLRLIYFSYDVKMKEKGDIPEGYSVSREKKERFSLILESASTNQTSMYLCASSLRGGAGGTEAFFGQGTRLTVV.

The chain has TRBV5-1 and TRBJ2-1; 13 bases match TRBD2. This CDR3 comprises 18 residues. Germline loops: CDR1 SGHRS, CDR2 YFSETQ. Trimming at V came to 1 base and at J to 3 bases, leaving 7 bases not matched to a gene. CDR3 sequence (DNA): TGCGCCAGCAGCTTGTCCCGGGGACTAGCGGGAAACTACAATGAGCAGTTCTTC. It codes for CASSLSRGLAGNYNEQFF.

The rearrangement uses TRBV13 and TRBJ2-5, with 9 nucleotides matching TRBD1. Germline CDR1 is PRHDT and CDR2 is FYEKMQ (reference sequence). The CDR3 is 14 residues long. The V and J ends lost 5 bases and 9 bases, in that order; junction bases with no gene match: 10. The CDR3 sequence is CASSPRTGEMSQYF. CDR3 nucleotides: TGTGCCAGCAGCCCAAGGACAGGGGAGATGTCCCAGTACTTC.

V and J are TRBV4-2 and TRBJ2-7, with D possibly being TRBD2 (5 bases). CDR1 and CDR2 from the germline V gene are LGHNA and YNFKEQ. The germline V and J ends were trimmed by 0 bases and 2 bases, with 11 bases remaining between them. The CDR3 consists of 15 residues. The CDR3 sequence: CASSQDYGKAYEQYF. CDR3 coding DNA: TGTGCCAGCAGCCAAGATTACGGGAAGGCCTACGAGCAGTACTTC.